The 23 T cell receptor beta chains below all came from one sample that was sequenced in a study of cytomegalovirus exposure and HLA in healthy donors. Profiling relied on immunoSEQ multiplex PCR, and the TCRdb table lists in-frame clones only, not all of them. The data hold more than 95,000 clones, with around 90% observed a single time. Sequenced sample: PBMCs. Receptors originate from a woman aged 18-29 years in good health and CMV-seronegative.

The chain is built from TRBV19 and TRBJ2-3; D unclear. This CDR3 region has 14 residues. Germline CDR1 and CDR2: LNHDA and SQIVND (reference sequence). Trimming left V 9 bases short and J 5 bases short, with 18 bases between. The CDR3: CASRSRIPQDTQYF. In DNA form, the CDR3 reads TGTGCCAGCCGATCTAGAATCCCACAAGATACGCAGTATTTT.

V is TRBV5-1 and J is TRBJ2-5, with TRBD2 as a possible D gene (5 bases). With 0 bases removed from V and 3 bases from J, the gap between germline ends came to 9 bases. There are 14 residues in the CDR3. The germline V gene has CDR1 SGHRS and CDR2 YFSETQ. The CDR3 nucleotides are TGCGCCAGCAGCTTGGAGAGGGTCAAAGAGACCCAGTACTTC. It specifies CASSLERVKETQYF.

This sequence joins TRBV19 and TRBJ2-1; perhaps TRBD2 as D (5 bases). The germline CDR1 and CDR2 sequences are LNHDA and SQIVND (reference sequence). The CDR3 is 13 amino acids. V lost 5 bases and J 3 bases, leaving 8 bases between the germline ends. The CDR3 here is CASSPTSYNEQFF. The CDR3 DNA follows: TGTGCCAGTAGTCCCACTAGCTACAATGAGCAGTTCTTC.

The chain carries TRBV6-5 and TRBJ1-1, with TRBD1 matching 7 bases. V lost 3 bases and J lost 2; bases outside the gene matches: 3. Germline V gives CDR1 MNHEY, CDR2 SVGAGI. The CDR3 spans 14 residues. The CDR3 DNA reads as TGTGCCAGCAGTTATGGACAGGACAACACTGAAGCTTTCTTT. It specifies CASSYGQDNTEAFF.

This chain joins TRBV15 and TRBJ2-3; 13 nucleotides align to TRBD2. This CDR3 contains 16 residues. The germline CDR1 and CDR2 sequences are LNHNV and YYDKDF (reference sequence). Trimming removed 5 bases from V and 4 bases from J; junction bases left unmatched: 6. The CDR3 here is CATSGRTSGSPDTQYF. DNA for the CDR3: TGTGCCACCAGCGGAAGGACTAGCGGGAGCCCAGATACGCAGTATTTT.

The chain recombines TRBV29-1 with TRBJ2-5, with 14 nucleotides matching TRBD2. The CDR3 covers 15 residues. V lost 7 bases and J lost 1; bases outside the gene matches: 5. Germline values: CDR1 SQVTM, CDR2 ANQGSEA. For the CDR3, the DNA is TGCAGCGCCGGGACTAGCGGGAGCCCCCAAGAGACCCAGTACTTC. Translation gives CSAGTSGSPQETQYF.

The chain is built from TRBV2 and TRBJ2-6; TRBD2 might be the D (5 bases). Trimming pared 8 bases from V and 2 bases from J, leaving 28 bases between. The CDR3 loop spans 20 amino acids. Germline V lookup: CDR1 SNHLY, CDR2 FYNNEI. CDR3 DNA sequence: TGTGCCAGCGACACAACGCTGGAGGACGGAGTTCAGGCTGGGGCCAACGTCCTGACTTTC. Its translation: CASDTTLEDGVQAGANVLTF.

The count of this clone is one. The V and J genes are TRBV28 and TRBJ2-3; 7 nucleotides match TRBD1. Germline CDR1 MDHEN, CDR2 SYDVKM. The CDR3 runs to 14 residues. V lost 5 bases and J lost 0; bases outside the gene matches: 2. CDR3 nucleotide sequence: TGTGCCAGCAGTCGACAGGGAAGCACAGATACGCAGTATTTT. Protein product: CASSRQGSTDTQYF.

The chain couples TRBV18 to TRBJ2-1; a weak D match, TRBD2 (5 bases). This CDR3 is built from 12 residues. CDR1 and CDR2 from the germline V gene are KGHSH and LQKENI. V was shortened by 2 bases and J by 7 bases, with 6 bases between the two germline ends. CDR3 bases: TGTGCCAGCTCACCAGAGGGAAATGAGCAGTTCTTC. Translated, it gives CASSPEGNEQFF.

This CDR3 reads CASRTKGVYYGYTF. The CDR3 DNA sequence: TGTGCCAGCAGAACTAAAGGGGTCTACTATGGCTACACCTTC. The chain is built from TRBV28 and TRBJ1-2, with D possibly TRBD1 on 5 matching bases. The CDR3 loop spans 14 amino acids. V was shortened by 6 bases and J by 3 bases, with 14 bases between the two germline ends. Germline CDR1 is MDHEN and CDR2 is SYDVKM.

This clone was recorded once. This chain links TRBV6-1 with TRBJ1-2; D not resolved. This CDR3 has 13 residues. CDR1 and CDR2 (germline): MNHNS, SASEGT. V was trimmed by 2 bases and J by 6 bases, leaving 10 bases between them. The DNA of the CDR3 is TGTGCCAGCAGTGAAAACGGTGGTGATGGCTACACCTTC. It specifies CASSENGGDGYTF.

V and J are TRBV7-2 and TRBJ2-7, with D perhaps matching TRBD1 (6 bases). Trimming removed 3 bases from V and 5 bases from J, with 8 bases in between. The CDR3 totals 12 residues. Looked up from germline, CDR1 is SGHTA and CDR2 is FQGNSA. In DNA form, the CDR3 reads TGTGCCAGCAGCTTGGGGGCGAACGAGCAGTACTTC. Its protein is CASSLGANEQYF.

In this sample, this clone turned up once. This chain uses TRBV29-1 with TRBJ1-1; D remains ambiguous. The CDR3 runs 13 residues. The V end lost 4 bases, the J end lost 3 bases, and 12 bases lay between the germline ends. CDR1 and CDR2 (germline): SQVTM, ANQGSEA. CDR3 sequence: CSVGFFEDTEAFF. CDR3 nucleotides: TGCAGCGTTGGTTTCTTCGAGGACACTGAAGCTTTCTTT.

The chain employs TRBV29-1 and TRBJ2-5; 7 bases are shared with TRBD1. Germline lookup yields CDR1 SQVTM and CDR2 ANQGSEA. Unmatched junction bases numbered 3, after V lost 7 bases and J lost 4 bases. This CDR3 is 11 amino acids long. CDR3 loop: CSGTGRETQYF. The CDR3 nucleotides are TGCAGCGGGACAGGACGAGAGACCCAGTACTTC.

The chain employs TRBV6-6 and TRBJ2-3, with TRBD1 identical over 9 bases. From germline, CDR1 is MNHNY and CDR2 SVGAGI (reference sequence). V was pared by 4 bases and J by 6 bases, with 8 bases of the junction left unmatched. The CDR3 spans 15 residues. The CDR3, as DNA: TGTGCCAGCAGTTGGGACAGGGCGACACAGGATACGCAGTATTTT. Its protein product is CASSWDRATQDTQYF.

This sequence joins TRBV6-6 and TRBJ1-4; 8 nucleotides line up with TRBD1. Looked up from germline, CDR1 is MNHNY and CDR2 is SVGAGI (reference sequence). The J segment lost 2 bases and the V segment lost 4 bases, leaving 6 bases of the junction unmatched. The CDR3 contains 16 residues. The CDR3, as DNA: TGTGCCAGCAGTTTCCGCGACAGGGGCACTAATGAAAAACTGTTTTTT. This gives the protein CASSFRDRGTNEKLFF.

This clone was counted a single time. The gene calls are TRBV28 and TRBJ2-7, with a weak D call TRBD1 (5 bases). Germline CDR1 and CDR2: MDHEN and SYDVKM. This CDR3 is built from 13 residues. V was pared by 7 bases and J by 0 bases, with 10 bases between. The CDR3 DNA is TGTGCCAGCACACCAGGGTACTCCTACGAGCAGTACTTC. Translation gives CASTPGYSYEQYF.

V gene TRBV30 combines with J gene TRBJ1-2; D is perhaps TRBD1 (6 bases). CDR1 is GTSNPN, CDR2 SVGIG, per germline (reference sequence). The CDR3 runs to 15 residues. V lost 7 bases, J lost 5 bases, and 23 bases lay in between. CDR3 DNA: TGTGCCTCCCTGCCCGGTCAGGGGATGGGATATGGCTACACCTTC. The encoded protein is CASLPGQGMGYGYTF. The variable domain in full, with the rest retrieved from reference TRBV30 and TRBJ1-2, is SQTIHQWPATLVQPVGSPLSLECTVEGTSNPNLYWYRQAAGRGLQLLFYSVGIGQISSEVPQNLSASRPQDRQFILSSKKLLLSDSGFYLCASLPGQGMGYGYTFGSGTRLTVV.

The rearrangement joins TRBV9 to TRBJ2-1; 9 bases match TRBD2. The V gene end was trimmed by 2 bases and the J gene end by 8 bases; junction bases not matched to a gene: 2. The CDR3 runs 13 residues. Per the germline V gene, CDR1 is SGDLS and CDR2 is YYNGEE. The CDR3 coding sequence is TGTGCCAGCAGCGTTTGGACTAGCGATGAGCAGTTCTTC. Translation gives CASSVWTSDEQFF.

The chain combines TRBV7-9 with TRBJ1-6; 7 positions agree with TRBD1. The germline gives CDR1 SEHNR, CDR2 FQNEAQ (reference sequence). This CDR3 region has 17 residues. V was clipped by 0 bases and J by 3 bases; unmatched bases: 5. The CDR3, as DNA: TGTGCCAGCAGCTTAGCAGGGGACAGAGACTATAATTCACCCCTCCACTTT. It translates to CASSLAGDRDYNSPLHF.

The rearrangement joins TRBV7-2 to TRBJ2-1, with TRBD2 matching 8 bases. Germline V gene lookup returns CDR1 SGHTA and CDR2 FQGNSA. V was clipped by 1 base and J by 5 bases; unmatched bases: 7. This CDR3 is built from 16 residues. The CDR3 nucleotides are TGTGCCAGCAGCTTAGTCGTATCGGGAGGGGACAATGAGCAGTTCTTC. Translating gives CASSLVVSGGDNEQFF.

Only a few counts were recorded for this clone. The chain recombines TRBV7-2 with TRBJ2-7; 7 bases align to TRBD1. Losses at the gene ends were 3 bases for V and 2 bases for J; bases not matched to a gene: 4. There are 14 residues in the CDR3. The germline CDR1 and CDR2 sequences are SGHTA and FQGNSA. The DNA of the CDR3 is TGTGCCAGCAGCTTTTCGACAGGGACCTACGAGCAGTACTTC. This sequence encodes CASSFSTGTYEQYF.

The chain uses TRBV28 and TRBJ1-1, with D unclear. V dropped 6 bases and J dropped 4 bases, with 15 bases sitting between them. There are 14 residues in the CDR3. Germline V CDR1 and CDR2: MDHEN, SYDVKM. The CDR3, as DNA: TGTGCCAGCAGGTACGTAATGGCGGTCACTGAAGCTTTCTTT. This codes for CASRYVMAVTEAFF.